Shown below are 3 T cell receptor beta chains from a single sample sequenced in a study of cytomegalovirus exposure and HLA in healthy donors. Vbeta (60) and Jbeta (13) primers were used in the PCR. TCRdb's table, derived via immunoSEQ multiplex PCR, lists solely in-frame clones and lacks some. The sample contains about 130,000 clones, roughly 70% of which appear only once. The sequenced sample was PBMCs. Receptors were obtained from a young man in good health and CMV-seropositive.

This clone was detected only once. This chain links TRBV10-1 with TRBJ2-1; 12 bases agree with TRBD2. The germline V gene has CDR1 WNHNN and CDR2 SYGVQD (reference sequence). V was pared by 10 bases and J by 7 bases, with 5 bases of the junction left unmatched. The CDR3 has 13 amino acids. The CDR3 spells CATTSGGRNEQFF. As DNA, the CDR3 is TGCGCCACCACTAGCGGGGGGCGGAATGAGCAGTTCTTC.

In its sample, this clone was seen a few times. The V and J genes are TRBV9 and TRBJ2-5; 9 bases are shared with TRBD2. From germline, CDR1 is SGDLS and CDR2 YYNGEE. Trimming cost V 2 bases and J 4 bases; bases outside gene matches: 12. This CDR3 is 17 amino acids long. The CDR3 loop reads CASSVAGGGASSETQYF. CDR3 DNA sequence: TGTGCCAGCAGCGTTGCGGGCGGGGGGGCCAGTTCAGAGACCCAGTACTTC.

V gene TRBV10-1 combines with J gene TRBJ1-6; unclear D gene. This CDR3 spans 14 amino acids. V was shortened by 7 bases and J by 2 bases, with 9 bases between the two germline ends. From germline, CDR1 is WNHNN and CDR2 SYGVQD (reference sequence). The CDR3 spells CASKSTAYNSPLHF. In DNA form, the CDR3 reads TGCGCCAGCAAGTCTACAGCCTATAATTCACCCCTCCACTTT.